This T cell receptor (beta chain) was documented in a study of T cell responses to AZD1222 COVID-19 vaccine. The CDR3 covers 13 residues. The V gene's germline CDR1 is MNHEY and CDR2 SMNVEV (reference sequence). Trimming stripped 5 bases from V and 1 base from J, with 8 bases between. The table came from immunoSEQ multiplex PCR; TCRdb's copy has only in-frame clones and leaves some out. The sample records about 130,000 clones, just over 85% being singletons. As for this clone: What it recognizes is unknown.

General study results and limits: Spike-specific TCRs gained breadth and depth after people received two AZD1222 doses.

This TCR was recovered from an adult in good health. The V and J genes are TRBV27 and TRBJ1-1, with D uncertain. The sample consisted of peripheral blood, taken on day 0 of AZD1222 vaccination. The CDR3 nucleotides are TGTGCCAGCAGTCACCAACCGAACACTGAAGCTTTCTTT. Residues: CASSHQPNTEAFF.